Given below is one T cell receptor (beta chain) in context. What it binds is not known. The data derive from a study of vaccination effects on CD4 cells after COVID-19. Overall study results and limits: Within healthy vaccinees, only 1 of 255 vaccine-induced clones displayed cross-reactivity with common cold coronaviruses. Late post-vaccination samples showed marked contraction of infection- and vaccine-induced clones.

Trimming removed 5 bases from V and 3 bases from J; junction bases left unmatched: 8. The CDR3 has 15 amino acids. Germline V gene sequence: CDR1 SQVTM, CDR2 ANQGSEA. Measured with immunoSEQ multiplex PCR; TCRdb has only the in-frame clones, and not every one. This sample carries 37,000 or so clones, roughly 74% of them seen once, and the ten largest clones take 2.5% to 3.5%. Subsequent to roughly 9 days of culture, CD4+ T cells were isolated. The rearrangement joins TRBV29-1 to TRBJ2-7, with 12 nucleotides matching TRBD2. This sequence originates from a human donor who received a COVID-19 vaccine. The sample was CD4+ T cells from PBMCs cultured without peptide, taken before COVID-19 vaccination. CDR3 bases: TGCAGCGTTTCCGGACTAGCGGGAAATATCTACGAGCAGTACTTC. Its translation is CSVSGLAGNIYEQYF.